This T cell receptor beta chain came from a study of radiation and T cells in renal cell carcinoma. General study results and limits: Without pretreatment biopsies, baseline tumor clonotype presence was undetermined. Top tumor clonotypes rose in blood 2 weeks post-radiation, then contracted.

Trimming removed 4 bases from V and 6 bases from J; junction bases left unmatched: 4. In germline, CDR1 is SGDLS, CDR2 YYNGEE. The CDR3 length is 13 residues. The method was immunoSEQ multiplex PCR; TCRdb's version includes in-frame clones alone and lacks a portion of them. The profile shows around 100,000 clones, approximately 80% of them singletons. Indicated time point: blood 4 weeks post-SBRT, at nephrectomy. As for treatment: 15 Gy SBRT to primary tumor, nephrectomy 4 weeks later. Radiation-treated patients gave blood at baseline, week 2 and week 4. Regarding this clone: The antigen remains undetermined.

Sequencing was performed on blood, taken from a patient whose treatment included radiotherapy and nephrectomy. The origin of this receptor is a man between 60 and 75 years old with renal cell carcinoma. The V call is TRBV9, the J call TRBJ2-7; TRBD1 aligns across 10 bases. CDR3 residues: CASSPWTGGEQYF. The CDR3 DNA follows: TGTGCCAGCAGCCCCTGGACAGGGGGCGAGCAGTACTTC.